The clone carrying this T cell receptor beta chain showed up many times. This sample is drawn from a study of T-cell reconstitution after alpha-beta-depleted transplantation in children. This CDR3 region has 13 residues. Germline lookup yields CDR1 LGHDT and CDR2 YNNKEL (reference sequence). V lost 0 bases to trimming and J lost 10 bases, with 11 bases between them. The library targeted TCRbeta and was prepared with unique molecular identifiers. TCRdb itself ran the PCR reads through MiXCR, one entry per CDR3 protein. This sample yields 190,000 or so distinct CDR3 sequences, of which 6.5% to 7.5% are seen a single time; 3% belongs to the top ten.

Sequencing was performed on PBMCs from the stem cell graft donor, taken from the stem cell graft. This receptor was taken from a human donor who donated a stem cell graft to a child with Wiskott-Aldrich syndrome. The chain uses TRBV3-1 and TRBJ2-3; D gene uncertain. CDR3 sequence: CASSQDMGTAQYF. The CDR3 coding sequence is TGTGCCAGCAGCCAAGATATGGGCACGGCGCAGTATTTT.